This T cell receptor beta chain stems from a study of OX40 agonist ivuxolimab in advanced cancers. Findings and limits, study-wide: Expanded peripheral T cells had an undetermined antigen specificity.

CDR1 and CDR2 from the germline V gene are SGHAT and FQNNGV. The CDR3 is made up of 13 amino acids. V was trimmed by 4 bases and J by 7 bases, leaving 14 bases between them. The assay was immunoSEQ multiplex PCR, and TCRdb's table has in-frame clones only and misses some. The data show tens of thousands of clones, with over 80% seen just once and about 1.8% held by the top ten. Autoimmune disease history or systemic immunosuppression led to patients being barred. Baseline, cycle 4 day 1, and cycle 7 day 1 were the blood sampling points. A note on this clone: Its antigen is not known.

The gene calls are TRBV11-2 and TRBJ2-7; either TRBD1 or TRBD2 may fit D (5 bases each). The TCR sequence derives from an adult with an advanced solid tumor such as melanoma, head and neck, liver or kidney cancer. This specimen was CD4+ or CD8+ T cells sorted from blood, taken in a trial of the OX40 agonist ivuxolimab. The DNA for the CDR3 is TGTGCCAGCAGCTCGGGACGGCTGGCTGAGCAGTACTTC. This sequence encodes CASSSGRLAEQYF.